Given below is one TCR beta chain in context. PCR was performed a second time for 7 to 11 cycles using a sample-barcoded 5' primer and a J-beta primer mix. TCRdb called the 5' RACE reads again in MiXCR, with one record for every CDR3 protein. The sample contains almost 800,000 distinct CDR3 sequences, 58% of which appear only once. Donor samples were obtained from healthy Caucasian individuals from Russia, aged about 6 to 95. Roughly 10 milliliters of peripheral blood were drawn from each donor into EDTA-treated tubes. The germline gives CDR1 LGHNA, CDR2 YNFKEQ. This CDR3 spans 15 amino acids. Losses at the gene ends were 4 bases for V and 1 base for J; bases not matched to a gene: 6. The entry originates in a study of blood T cells in healthy people across ages.

Sequencing was carried out using blood. The receptor comes from a man in his thirties or forties in good health. The gene calls are TRBV4-2 and TRBJ1-2; 7 nucleotides align to TRBD1. The CDR3, as DNA: TGTGCCAGCAGCCCCAGGGACAGCTATAACTATGGCTACACCTTC. The encoded protein is CASSPRDSYNYGYTF.